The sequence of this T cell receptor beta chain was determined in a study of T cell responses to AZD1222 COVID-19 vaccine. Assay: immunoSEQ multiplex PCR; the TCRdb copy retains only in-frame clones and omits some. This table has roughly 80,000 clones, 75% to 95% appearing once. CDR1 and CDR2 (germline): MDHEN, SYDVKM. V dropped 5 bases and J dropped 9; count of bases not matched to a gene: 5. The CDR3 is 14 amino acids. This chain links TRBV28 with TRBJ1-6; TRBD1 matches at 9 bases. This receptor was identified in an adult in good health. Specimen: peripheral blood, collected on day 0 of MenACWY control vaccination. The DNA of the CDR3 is TGTGCCAGCAGTCCCCGGGACAGGGTTTCACCCCTCCACTTT. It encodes CASSPRDRVSPLHF.